A single sample gave rise to the 20 T cell receptor beta chains below, sequenced in a study of vaccination and CD4 T cells after COVID-19 (dated by TCRdb to between 2022 and 2023). According to the study, the label for this sample's treatment or condition signals: roughly 10-day PBMC culture with coronavirus spike peptide pools or control peptides (ViraFEST assay). Libraries were prepared through PCR. For sequencing, an Illumina iSeq 100 was employed. TCR sequencing of DNA from cultured CD4+ T cells used the Oncomine TCR Beta short-read assay at the Johns Hopkins FTIC core. In TCRdb, the public reads were trimmed at Q25 with fastp and aligned with MiXCR, with productive beta chains retained. Rows are unified per CDR3 protein, each entry keeping the most common DNA and genes. This sample comprises roughly 20,000 distinct CDR3 sequences, around 62% of them detected only once. The top ten hold about 21% of the sample.

These receptors' antigens are unknown. This material consisted of CD4+ T cells from blood, cultured in vitro, taken before SARS-CoV-2 vaccination. The receptors were gathered from a human donor who received a COVID-19 vaccine.

This clonotype has just a few counts. This sequence joins TRBV28 and TRBJ1-6, with D uncertain. Trimming pared 8 bases from V and 7 bases from J, leaving 15 bases between. Germline V gives CDR1 MDHEN, CDR2 SYDVKM. The CDR3 runs to 14 residues. The CDR3 nucleotides read TGTGCCAGCCGCACCCTGGAGGGAAATTCACCCCTCCACTTT. This gives the protein CASRTLEGNSPLHF.

This clonotype occurred once. V and J are TRBV27 and TRBJ1-1; D remains ambiguous. Trimming left V 3 bases short and J 7 bases short, with 15 bases between. This CDR3 spans 14 amino acids. Germline V gene lookup returns CDR1 MNHEY and CDR2 SMNVEV (reference sequence). CDR3 in DNA: TGTGCCAGCAGTTTGACCCACCCAAGTTATGAAGCTTTCTTT. This translates into CASSLTHPSYEAFF.

The rearrangement joins TRBV12-3 or TRBV12-4 to TRBJ2-1, with D uncertain. V lost 4 bases and J lost 0, with 7 bases in between. This CDR3 contains 14 residues. CDR3 protein: CASSSGTSYNEQFF. The CDR3 DNA sequence: TGTGCCAGCAGTTCAGGTACCTCCTACAATGAGCAGTTCTTC.

The chain carries TRBV20-1 and TRBJ1-5, with D perhaps matching TRBD1 (5 bases). The CDR3 has 15 amino acids. V was cut by 3 bases and J by 0 bases, with 12 bases left in between. CDR1 and CDR2 from the germline V gene are DFQATT and SNEGSKA (reference sequence). This CDR3 is CSASSPGLSNQPQHF. The CDR3 DNA sequence: TGCAGTGCTAGTAGTCCGGGGCTTAGCAATCAGCCCCAGCATTTT.

The V gene is TRBV20-1, the J gene TRBJ2-5, with 9 bases lining up with TRBD2. This CDR3 comprises 14 residues. Germline V lookup: CDR1 DFQATT, CDR2 SNEGSKA (reference sequence). Trimming took 4 bases from V and 4 from J; bases not matched to a gene: 7. This CDR3 is CSATRLAVRETQYF. The CDR3 bases are TGCAGTGCTACCCGACTAGCGGTGAGAGAGACCCAGTACTTC.

The V call is TRBV6-5, the J call TRBJ2-3; TRBD2 matches at 15 bases. Germline CDR1 reads MNHEY; CDR2 reads SVGAGI. The CDR3 is 18 amino acids. Unmatched junction bases numbered 5, after V lost 2 bases and J lost 2 bases. The CDR3 nucleotides are TGTGCCAGCAGTTACACCGGACTAGCGGGGGGGTCCACAGATACGCAGTATTTT. The encoded protein is CASSYTGLAGGSTDTQYF.

The chain recombines TRBV6-1 with TRBJ2-2; the D is unclear. The CDR3 sequence is 13 residues long. Trimming removed 5 bases from V and 5 bases from J, with 9 bases in between. Germline V gene data show CDR1 as MNHNS and CDR2 as SASEGT. The CDR3 coding sequence is TGTGCCAGCAGTCCCCGGTTTACCGGGGAGCTGTTTTTT. Residues: CASSPRFTGELFF.

This clonotype came up a few times. This sequence joins TRBV10-1 and TRBJ1-5; the D is unclear. Trimming removed 1 base from V and 2 bases from J, with 12 bases in between. The germline gives CDR1 WNHNN, CDR2 SYGVQD (reference sequence). The CDR3 loop spans 16 amino acids. The CDR3 bases are TGCGCCAGCAGTGAGTTCGTCATCGGAGGCAATCAGCCCCAGCATTTT. Amino acid sequence: CASSEFVIGGNQPQHF.

The V and J genes are TRBV2 and TRBJ2-5; 8 positions agree with TRBD1. The V gene end was trimmed by 11 bases and the J gene end by 0 bases; junction bases not matched to a gene: 5. Germline V CDR1 and CDR2: SNHLY, FYNNEI. The length of the CDR3 is 13 residues. CDR3 sequence (DNA): TGTGCCGGGGGACAGGCCTACCAAGAGACCCAGTACTTC. Its translation is CAGGQAYQETQYF.

The rearrangement links TRBV5-1 to TRBJ2-1; D is perhaps TRBD2 (5 bases). The V and J ends lost 7 bases and 10 bases respectively, with 21 bases between them. Germline CDR1 is SGHRS and CDR2 is YFSETQ. This CDR3 comprises 14 residues. CDR3 sequence reads: CASRLRSDEGEQFF. As DNA, the CDR3 is TGCGCCAGCCGACTGCGGTCCGACGAGGGCGAGCAGTTCTTC.

The chain is built from TRBV6-1 and TRBJ2-5; D is ambiguous. The V gene's germline CDR1 is MNHNS and CDR2 SASEGT. This CDR3 region has 14 residues. With 4 bases removed from V and 5 bases from J, the gap between germline ends came to 14 bases. CDR3 DNA sequence: TGTGCCAGCAGTGGGGTCACCCTGGTGGAGACCCAGTACTTC. Its translation is CASSGVTLVETQYF.

J is TRBJ2-7 and V is TRBV7-6; the D gene is possibly TRBD2 (5 bases). The germline gives CDR1 SGHVS, CDR2 FNYEAQ. This CDR3 is 13 amino acids long. V gave up 6 bases and J gave up 5 bases, with 14 bases separating them. CDR3 amino acids: CASRLRSSDEQYF. CDR3 coding DNA: TGTGCCAGCAGGCTTAGAAGTAGCGACGAGCAGTACTTC.

The V gene is TRBV5-4, the J gene TRBJ2-7; tentatively, D is TRBD1 or TRBD2 (5 bases each). The germline V and J ends were trimmed by 0 bases and 6 bases, with 16 bases remaining between them. This CDR3 has 15 amino acids. Germline V gene lookup returns CDR1 SGHNT and CDR2 YYREEE (reference sequence). The CDR3 loop reads CASSLGEGSGSEQYF. In nucleotides, the CDR3 is TGTGCCAGCAGCTTGGGAGAGGGGTCGGGTTCCGAGCAGTACTTC.

The V call is TRBV2, the J call TRBJ2-3; D is tentatively TRBD1 or TRBD2 (7 bases each). Trimming shortened V by 6 bases and J by 5 bases, and 15 bases separated the two germline ends. The CDR3 is 14 amino acids. CDR1 is SNHLY, CDR2 FYNNEI, per germline. Here the CDR3 DNA reads TGTGCCAGCAGCAAAGACAGGGAGGGAGATACGCAGTATTTT. The encoded protein is CASSKDREGDTQYF.

The chain carries TRBV18 and TRBJ2-2; 9 bases align to TRBD1. The germline V gene encodes CDR1 KGHSH and CDR2 LQKENI. The CDR3 totals 17 residues. The V segment lost 3 bases and the J segment 0 bases; nucleotides outside the gene matches: 5. The CDR3 DNA is TGTGCCAGCTCACCTACCGGGACAGGGACGAACACCGGGGAGCTGTTTTTT. This codes for CASSPTGTGTNTGELFF.

This clonotype was counted a few times. V usage is TRBV20-1 and J usage is TRBJ1-1, with 7 bases lining up with TRBD1. Germline V gene sequence: CDR1 DFQATT, CDR2 SNEGSKA (reference sequence). Trimming cost V 2 bases and J 5 bases; bases outside gene matches: 11. The CDR3 totals 15 residues. The CDR3 loop is CSARLPGTEVTEAFF. In DNA form, the CDR3 reads TGCAGTGCTAGACTCCCTGGGACAGAAGTAACTGAAGCTTTCTTT.

The V gene is TRBV29-1, the J gene TRBJ2-7, with 7 bases identical to TRBD1. CDR3 size: 13 residues. Germline values: CDR1 SQVTM, CDR2 ANQGSEA. Trimming at V came to 6 bases and at J to 4 bases, leaving 9 bases not matched to a gene. DNA of the CDR3: TGCAGCGTCCGAAAGACAGGGCTTTACGAGCAGTACTTC. Its protein product is CSVRKTGLYEQYF.

This chain connects TRBV5-4 to TRBJ2-2; the D is unclear. Trimming shortened V by 0 bases and J by 6 bases, and 3 bases separated the two germline ends. CDR3 length equals 12 residues. Germline V gives CDR1 SGHNT, CDR2 YYREEE (reference sequence). The CDR3 loop is CASSLASGELFF. Here the CDR3 DNA reads TGTGCCAGCAGCTTGGCCTCCGGGGAGCTGTTTTTT.

In this sample, this clonotype turned up a few times. For the CDR3, the DNA is TGTGCCAGCAGCCGGGTCTCGTTCGCTGAAGCTTTCTTT. It is translated as CASSRVSFAEAFF. This chain uses TRBV27 with TRBJ1-1; D not resolved. CDR1 and CDR2 (germline): MNHEY, SMNVEV (reference sequence). The CDR3 totals 13 residues. V gave up 6 bases and J gave up 6 bases, with 14 bases separating them.

This clonotype was picked up one time. V usage is TRBV20-1 and J usage is TRBJ1-2; 8 positions match TRBD1. The germline gives CDR1 DFQATT, CDR2 SNEGSKA (reference sequence). After removal of 0 bases from V and 8 bases from J, the junction contained 5 bases not matched to a gene. There are 13 residues in the CDR3. This CDR3 reads CSARDQGAGGYTF. CDR3 in DNA: TGCAGTGCTAGAGATCAGGGGGCAGGGGGCTACACCTTC.